Sequencing of this T cell receptor beta chain was carried out in a study of post-analysis software for immune sequencing data (dated by TCRdb to 2015 to 2017). Regarding the study in general: Disease courses on record covered relapsing-remitting, secondary progressive and progressive-relapsing multiple sclerosis, though some patients had no subtype annotation. A subset of samples was prepared in parallel using single-end sample barcoding, then pooled and co-amplified after Illumina adapter ligation. The patient repertoires were compared against around eleven previously published healthy control repertoires obtained from donors aged roughly 6 to 25 years. General study outcomes and caveats: The multiple sclerosis patient group was slightly younger than the control group. About five TRBV segments, including TRBV5-6, TRBV5-1 and TRBV20-1, were significantly more frequent in patients than controls. Direct clustering with F measure showed strong co-clustering of samples prepared in the same batch, prompting a batch-effect correction. Significantly lower normalized Chao1 diversity was found in multiple sclerosis patients than in controls, suggesting substantial peripheral T-cell clonal expansion.

To demonstrate the VDJtools post-analysis software, the study profiled TCR beta repertoires from the peripheral blood of 13 young patients with multiple sclerosis. The multiple sclerosis patients were children and adolescents between about 6 and 15 years of age. Library preparation employed PCR. The sequencer listed for this sample is Illumina HiSeq 2500. To reduce PCR and sequencing biases, unique molecular identifiers were incorporated into the TCR beta cDNA libraries. Every 1 to 10 million input T cells yielded 500,000 or so cDNA molecules, meaning each molecule approximated one T cell. The patient libraries were prepared and sequenced using the same protocol as the earlier healthy control dataset. Samples belonging to the same batch were prepared together, multiplexed and sequenced on a shared HiSeq lane. Under the source paper's analysis protocol: Raw barcoded reads were processed with MIGEC, discarding single-read molecular identifier groups before consensus assembly and CDR3 extraction. VDJtools was used for post-analysis of the clonotype tables, with diversity normalized by down-sampling every dataset to the smallest sample size. In repertoire overlap clustering, CDR3 amino acid sequences, but not nucleotide sequences, were matched to correct batch-related cross-sample contamination. The public reads were run again by TCRdb, first through fastp at Q25 and then through MiXCR, and only productive beta chains were kept. Each CDR3 protein appears once, grouped with its most common genes and DNA. Here the V and J calls rest on TCRdb's processing, not on the authors' analysis. The sample table shows hundreds of thousands of distinct CDR3 sequences, and 30% to 45% are seen once. About 7.6% of the sample rests with the top ten.

As concerns this clonotype: The antigen this receptor binds is unknown. No quality values exist for individual bases; no much larger clone is one base distant.

Ends trimmed: V by 2 bases, J by 5 bases; bases unmatched to a gene: 5. Reading from cysteine to phenylalanine, the CDR3 counts 15 amino acids. Just CDR3 DNA is preserved here, 45 bases in frame from base 1. Reading the germline V gene gives CDR1 SGHTA and CDR2 FQGNSA. This clonotype was obtained from a girl aged 2 to 9 with multiple sclerosis. The sample taken for sequencing was blood. The sequence joins TRBV7-2 to TRBJ2-3; TRBD2 aligns with 9 central bases. The DNA sequence reads TGTGCCAGCAGCTTAAACGCGGGAGGGATAGATACGCAGTATTTT. Its product reads: CASSLNAGGIDTQYF.